The 25 T cell receptor beta chains presented below share a single source sample, sequenced in a study of technical replicates of blood from a handful of donors. Sequenced by immunoSEQ multiplex PCR; TCRdb stores in-frame clones only, minus some. This table holds around 70,000 clones, around 97% found once. Sequencing was performed on T cells isolated from PBMCs. The receptors come from a human donor in good health.

The V and J genes are TRBV7-9 and TRBJ1-3; D ambiguous. V lost 3 bases, J lost 0 bases, and 12 bases lay in between. This CDR3 is 16 amino acids long. Germline V gives CDR1 SEHNR, CDR2 FQNEAQ (reference sequence). The CDR3 coding sequence is TGTGCCAGCAGCTTGCCAGGTTCCAACTCTGGAAACACCATATATTTT. It codes for CASSLPGSNSGNTIYF. The full variable domain, its missing parts supplied by reference TRBV7-9 and TRBJ1-3, is DTGVSQNPRHKITKRGQNVTFRCDPISEHNRLYWYRQTLGQGPEFLTYFQNEAQLEKSRLLSDRFSAERPKGSFSTLEIQRTEQGDSAMYLCASSLPGSNSGNTIYFGEGSWLTVV.

This clone has only a few counts. This chain uses TRBV6-1 with TRBJ2-2; 8 nucleotides agree with TRBD1. Trimming removed 6 bases from V and 3 bases from J; junction bases left unmatched: 6. The length of the CDR3 is 15 residues. CDR1 and CDR2 (germline): MNHNS, SASEGT. The CDR3 loop reads CASRRQGRYTGELFF. The CDR3 region has the DNA TGTGCCAGCAGGAGACAGGGGCGGTACACCGGGGAGCTGTTTTTT.

The chain employs TRBV2 and TRBJ2-7, with 11 positions matching TRBD2. The CDR3 is 15 amino acids. Germline V CDR1 and CDR2: SNHLY, FYNNEI. V lost 6 bases, J lost 0 bases, and 4 bases stayed unmatched. CDR3 nucleotides: TGTGCCAGCAGGATCACTAGCGGGAGCTCCTACGAGCAGTACTTC. Protein sequence: CASRITSGSSYEQYF.

J is TRBJ1-1 and V is TRBV19; D call uncertain. The CDR3 loop spans 14 amino acids. V lost 1 base to trimming and J lost 0 bases, with 6 bases between them. Germline lookup yields CDR1 LNHDA and CDR2 SQIVND (reference sequence). The CDR3 bases are TGTGCCAGTAGTATAGTAGCAGTGAACACTGAAGCTTTCTTT. Its protein is CASSIVAVNTEAFF.

The CDR3 reads CASSPLAGSTGELFF. The CDR3 bases are TGTGCCAGCAGCCCTCTAGCGGGATCGACCGGGGAGCTGTTTTTT. V usage is TRBV5-5 and J usage is TRBJ2-2; TRBD2 matches at 9 bases. Germline V gene sequence: CDR1 SGHKS, CDR2 YYEKEE (reference sequence). The CDR3 has 15 residues. The V segment lost 4 bases and the J segment 5 bases; nucleotides outside the gene matches: 6.

The V gene is TRBV9, the J gene TRBJ2-5; perhaps TRBD2 as D (5 bases). The germline V gene encodes CDR1 SGDLS and CDR2 YYNGEE. Trimming took 4 bases from V and 2 from J, leaving 18 bases between them. The CDR3 is 16 residues long. CDR3 sequence (DNA): TGTGCCAGCAGCCCACTAGGTCCTCATGGGCAAGAGACCCAGTACTTC. Its translation: CASSPLGPHGQETQYF.

The chain couples TRBV5-1 to TRBJ2-7; no definite D call. V lost 5 bases and J lost 2, with 14 bases in between. The CDR3 contains 14 residues. Germline CDR1 reads SGHRS; CDR2 reads YFSETQ. Written as DNA, the CDR3 is TGCGCCAGCAGTAAGGTTGTCACTACCTACGAGCAGTACTTC. Amino acid sequence: CASSKVVTTYEQYF.

V gene TRBV28 combines with J gene TRBJ2-7; 7 bases fit TRBD1. The CDR3 loop spans 15 amino acids. CDR1 is MDHEN, CDR2 SYDVKM, per germline. V dropped 7 bases and J dropped 5; count of bases not matched to a gene: 14. CDR3 DNA sequence: TGTGCCAGCACGAATTCTGATGAGGGGGCCCACGAGCAGTACTTC. As protein: CASTNSDEGAHEQYF.

The rearrangement joins TRBV20-1 to TRBJ2-7; no clear D. With 0 bases removed from V and 4 bases from J, the gap between germline ends came to 4 bases. Germline CDR1 and CDR2: DFQATT and SNEGSKA (reference sequence). The CDR3 consists of 11 residues. The CDR3 DNA sequence: TGCAGTGCTAGAGAAGCATACGAGCAGTACTTC. Protein: CSAREAYEQYF.

This clone showed up just once. The chain links TRBV7-9 to TRBJ2-1; TRBD1 aligns across 7 bases. From germline, CDR1 is SEHNR and CDR2 FQNEAQ (reference sequence). The junction had 14 bases not matched to a gene; V was cut back by 5 bases and J by 4 bases. The CDR3 has 17 residues. The CDR3 here is CASSPTRTGALYNEQFF. The CDR3 nucleotides are TGTGCCAGCAGCCCTACCCGGACAGGAGCCCTATACAATGAGCAGTTCTTC. Filled out from reference TRBV7-9 and TRBJ2-1, the complete variable domain reads DTGVSQNPRHKITKRGQNVTFRCDPISEHNRLYWYRQTLGQGPEFLTYFQNEAQLEKSRLLSDRFSAERPKGSFSTLEIQRTEQGDSAMYLCASSPTRTGALYNEQFFGPGTRLTVL.

The chain couples TRBV7-9 to TRBJ2-7, with D possibly TRBD2 on 5 matching bases. There are 15 residues in the CDR3. Germline-derived CDR1 and CDR2 are SEHNR and FQNEAQ (reference sequence). V was shortened by 0 bases and J by 2 bases, with 11 bases between the two germline ends. In nucleotides, the CDR3 is TGTGCCAGCAGCTTAGCCGGGGTCAAGGCCTACGAGCAGTACTTC. Amino acids: CASSLAGVKAYEQYF.

The chain couples TRBV7-9 to TRBJ2-7; TRBD2 matches at 10 bases. CDR3 length: 15 amino acids. Per germline, CDR1 SEHNR and CDR2 FQNEAQ (reference sequence). J gave up 5 bases and V 0 bases, and 4 bases lay outside the gene matches. The CDR3 region has the DNA TGTGCCAGCAGCTTAGCCAGAGCGGGGGGGGACGAGCAGTACTTC. Translating gives CASSLARAGGDEQYF.

The chain has TRBV7-6 and TRBJ1-5, with a weak D call TRBD1 (5 bases). Germline assignment: CDR1 SGHVS and CDR2 FNYEAQ. The V and J ends lost 6 bases and 9 bases respectively, with 24 bases between them. The CDR3 covers 16 residues. This chain's CDR3 is CASRRIGRYRLSPQHF. In nucleotides, the CDR3 is TGTGCCAGCAGGCGCATTGGGCGGTACAGGTTGTCGCCCCAGCATTTT.

The chain combines TRBV10-3 with TRBJ1-5; no reliable D call. This CDR3 has 14 residues. V was clipped by 0 bases and J by 6 bases, with 9 bases between them. CDR1 is ENHRY, CDR2 SYGVKD, per germline. The DNA of the CDR3 is TGTGCCATCAGTGAGTCCGCCGGTCTTCAGCCCCAGCATTTT. It specifies CAISESAGLQPQHF.

This chain joins TRBV7-9 and TRBJ2-6; no firm D call. Between the trimmed V and J ends, which lost 6 bases and 0 bases, there was a span of 12 bases. Germline V gene sequence: CDR1 SEHNR, CDR2 FQNEAQ (reference sequence). This CDR3 has 16 residues. CDR3 amino acids: CASRPGPHSGANVLTF. In DNA form, the CDR3 reads TGTGCCAGCAGACCGGGTCCTCACTCTGGGGCCAACGTCCTGACTTTC. The full variable domain, rest sourced from reference TRBV7-9 and TRBJ2-6, is DTGVSQNPRHKITKRGQNVTFRCDPISEHNRLYWYRQTLGQGPEFLTYFQNEAQLEKSRLLSDRFSAERPKGSFSTLEIQRTEQGDSAMYLCASRPGPHSGANVLTFGAGSRLTVL.

This chain uses TRBV7-8 with TRBJ1-5; D remains unclear. V was clipped by 2 bases and J by 0 bases, with 14 bases between them. The germline CDR1 and CDR2 sequences are SGHVS and FQNEAQ. The CDR3 sequence is 17 residues long. CDR3 residues: CASSLKEAETSNQPQHF. In DNA form, the CDR3 reads TGTGCCAGCAGCTTAAAGGAGGCAGAGACTAGCAATCAGCCCCAGCATTTT.

The genes are TRBV9 and TRBJ2-6; no definite D call. Germline V CDR1 and CDR2: SGDLS, YYNGEE. The V and J ends lost 3 bases and 0 bases respectively, with 10 bases between them. CDR3 length equals 16 residues. The DNA of the CDR3 is TGTGCCAGCAGCGGTTGGTCGAGCTCTGGGGCCAACGTCCTGACTTTC. It yields the protein CASSGWSSSGANVLTF.

The J gene is TRBJ2-1, the V gene TRBV19; 10 nucleotides line up with TRBD2. This CDR3 has 14 amino acids. Unmatched junction bases numbered 5, after V lost 4 bases and J lost 8 bases. CDR1 is LNHDA, CDR2 SQIVND, per germline (reference sequence). This CDR3 is CASSKTSGIDEQFF. CDR3 bases: TGTGCCAGTAGTAAAACTAGCGGGATCGATGAGCAGTTCTTC.

The chain has TRBV11-2 and TRBJ2-3; 9 bases line up with TRBD1. CDR1 and CDR2 from the germline V gene are SGHAT and FQNNGV. The V and J ends lost 6 bases and 5 bases, in that order; junction bases with no gene match: 12. The CDR3 length is 16 residues. The CDR3 nucleotides read TGTGCCAGCAGACCACCGGGACAGGGTTTTAAAGATACGCAGTATTTT. Encoded protein: CASRPPGQGFKDTQYF.

The chain combines TRBV5-1 with TRBJ2-7, with D possibly TRBD2 on 6 matching bases. The CDR3 has 15 amino acids. Trimming left V 3 bases short and J 1 base short, with 14 bases between. Germline V gene sequence: CDR1 SGHRS, CDR2 YFSETQ. The CDR3 sequence is CASSSGTGISYEQYF. CDR3 in DNA: TGCGCCAGCAGCTCCGGGACTGGTATATCCTACGAGCAGTACTTC.

By share, this clone ranks as medium-sized. The chain recombines TRBV4-1 with TRBJ1-1; D may be TRBD1 (6 bases). Germline V CDR1 and CDR2: MGHRA, YSYEKL. The V gene lost 5 bases and the J gene lost 2 bases, with 12 bases spanning the gap. The CDR3 contains 14 residues. Here the CDR3 DNA reads TGCGCCAGCAGCGGACGGACAGAAAACACTGAAGCTTTCTTT. Protein product: CASSGRTENTEAFF.

The chain is built from TRBV18 and TRBJ2-5, with TRBD2 matching over 8 bases. V trimming: 3 bases; J trimming: 5 bases; junction bases outside the gene matches: 14. The CDR3 is 17 residues long. Per germline, CDR1 KGHSH and CDR2 LQKENI. CDR3 residues: CASSPLSGSGGLETQYF. The CDR3 nucleotides read TGTGCCAGCTCACCCCTTTCGGGGAGCGGGGGCTTGGAGACCCAGTACTTC.

In DNA form, the CDR3 reads TGTGCCACCAGCATCCGATATAGCTCTGGGGCCAACGTCCTGACTTTC. Protein product: CATSIRYSSGANVLTF. This chain uses TRBV15 with TRBJ2-6; D remains unclear. Trimming shortened V by 4 bases and J by 0 bases, and 10 bases separated the two germline ends. CDR3 size: 16 residues. The germline gives CDR1 LNHNV, CDR2 YYDKDF (reference sequence).

The count of this clone is one. The V call is TRBV7-9, the J call TRBJ1-2; D unclear. Germline V gene lookup returns CDR1 SEHNR and CDR2 FQNEAQ (reference sequence). The CDR3 loop spans 15 amino acids. Trimming took off 1 base at V and 3 bases at J, with 12 bases between the two ends. CDR3 nucleotide sequence: TGTGCCAGCAGCTTAGGAGGGAGACCCGACTATGGCTACACCTTC. This sequence encodes CASSLGGRPDYGYTF.

The chain has TRBV6-1 and TRBJ1-1; the D gene is possibly TRBD1 (6 bases). V lost 11 bases and J 0 bases, leaving 10 bases between the germline ends. CDR1 is MNHNS and CDR2 is SASEGT in the germline V gene. There are 12 residues in the CDR3. The CDR3 nucleotides read TGTGCCGGGGGGGCGATGAACACTGAAGCTTTCTTT. Amino acids: CAGGAMNTEAFF.